This T cell receptor beta chain was captured by sequencing in a study of yellow fever vaccine responses in identical twins. One entry per CDR3 protein, called by TCRdb with MiXCR from the RT-PCR reads. The profile shows about 16,000 distinct CDR3 sequences, roughly 80% of them singletons. About this clonotype: The antigen is unknown.

Study-level results: Vaccine T cell responses of twins reportedly seemed partly convergent and partly personalized.

The length of the CDR3 is 16 residues. Germline V gene sequence: CDR1 MNHEY, CDR2 SMNVEV (reference sequence). With 0 bases removed from V and 6 bases from J, the gap between germline ends came to 14 bases. The sequence was obtained from a woman aged 18-29 years who received the yellow fever vaccine. The chain links TRBV27 to TRBJ2-2; D uncertain. The sample consisted of T cells from blood (PBMCs), unsorted or a sorted subset (not recorded which), taken before or after yellow fever vaccination (not recorded which). The CDR3 here is CASSLSVSGNAGELFF. The CDR3 coding sequence is TGTGCCAGCAGTTTATCAGTGTCGGGCAACGCCGGGGAGCTGTTTTTT.